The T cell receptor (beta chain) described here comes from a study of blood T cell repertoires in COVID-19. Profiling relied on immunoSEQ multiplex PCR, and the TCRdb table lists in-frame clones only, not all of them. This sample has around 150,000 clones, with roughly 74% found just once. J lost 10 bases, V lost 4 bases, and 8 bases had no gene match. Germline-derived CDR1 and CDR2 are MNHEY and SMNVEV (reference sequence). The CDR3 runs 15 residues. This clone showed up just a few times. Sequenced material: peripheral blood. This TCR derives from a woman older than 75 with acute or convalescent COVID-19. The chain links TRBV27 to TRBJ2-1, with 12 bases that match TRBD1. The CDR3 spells CASSSRDRGQREQFF. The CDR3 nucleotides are TGTGCCAGCAGTTCCCGGGACAGGGGGCAACGAGAGCAGTTCTTC.